These T cell receptor beta chains were read from a single sample in a study of T cell responses to AZD1222 COVID-19 vaccine. TCRdb keeps only in-frame clones here, not all; method: immunoSEQ multiplex PCR. Among approximately 180,000 clones listed, approximately 94% were seen once. This material consisted of peripheral blood, taken on day 0 of AZD1222 vaccination. The receptors here all came from an adult in good health. Both conserved end residues are part of each CDR3. Fields, in order: clone size, V gene, J gene, D gene, CDR3 DNA, CDR3 protein. The D gene is left open where the match is weak. Rows may omit the clone size; those that give it use once, few, many or a size class.

.,TRBV3-1/TRBV3-2,TRBJ1-2,.,TGTGCCAGCAGCCGCGAAAGGGCCTTAGGGGGCTACACCTTC,CASSRERALGGYTF
.,TRBV7-9,TRBJ2-5,TRBD1,TGTGCCAGCAGCCGGACAGGGGGCGGAGAGACCCAGTACTTC,CASSRTGGGETQYF
few,TRBV27,TRBJ1-2,TRBD1,TGTGCCAGCAGGGCACCGGGACAGGGGATGTATGGCTACACCTTC,CASRAPGQGMYGYTF
.,TRBV5-6,TRBJ2-1,TRBD2,TGTGCCAGCAGCCCAACTAGCGGGACGATGTATGAGCAGTTCTTC,CASSPTSGTMYEQFF
once,TRBV6-5,TRBJ1-1,.,TGTGCCAGCAGTTACTCGCCCCGGCTGAACACTGAAGCTTTCTTT,CASSYSPRLNTEAFF
.,TRBV30,TRBJ2-3,TRBD2,TGTGCCTACCGAACACCGGGACTAGGTACAGATACGCAGTATTTT,CAYRTPGLGTDTQYF
once,TRBV29-1,TRBJ2-1,.,TGCAGCGTTGAAGAGGGGGACCCCCCTGTGGGTGAGCAGTTCTTC,CSVEEGDPPVGEQFF
.,TRBV25-1,TRBJ2-3,.,TGTGCCACTATGACTGGGGGAGGTACGCAGTATTTT,CATMTGGGTQYF
.,TRBV30,TRBJ2-2,.,TGTGCCTGGAGTAGTAGGGCCGGGGAGCTGTTTTTT,CAWSSRAGELFF
.,TRBV2,TRBJ1-1,.,TGTGCCAGCAGTGAAGGGCAGTCTGAAGCTTTCTTT,CASSEGQSEAFF
.,TRBV10-3,TRBJ2-3,.,TGTGCCACGAAGGACTCCACAGATACGCAGTATTTT,CATKDSTDTQYF
.,TRBV30,TRBJ2-1,.,TGTGCCTGGACTCGTGGGAATTCCTACAATGAGCAGTTCTTC,CAWTRGNSYNEQFF
.,TRBV5-1,TRBJ1-1,.,TGCGCCAGCAGTCTGGCGACTAACAGGATGAACACTGAAGCTTTCTTT,CASSLATNRMNTEAFF
once,TRBV10-3,TRBJ2-3,TRBD1,TGTGCCATCAGTGAGGGCCAACAGGGGACAGATACGCAGTATTTT,CAISEGQQGTDTQYF
.,TRBV7-2,TRBJ1-5,TRBD1,TGTGCCAGCAGCCCCCTGACAGGGAGTATGCAGCCCCAGCATTTT,CASSPLTGSMQPQHF
.,TRBV6-5,TRBJ1-2,.,TGTGCCAGCAGTTACTCGAATGGGGTCTATGGCTACACCTTC,CASSYSNGVYGYTF
once,TRBV2,TRBJ1-4,.,TGTGCCAGCAGCACGGGGGAAAACTGGGAAAAACTGTTTTTT,CASSTGENWEKLFF
.,TRBV4-2,TRBJ2-1,TRBD2,TGTGCCAGCAGCCTCGTCGTAGCGGGAACCTACAATGAGCAGTTCTTC,CASSLVVAGTYNEQFF
once,TRBV18,TRBJ2-3,.,TGTGCCAGCTCACCAGCATCCGGGGGCACAGATACGCAGTATTTT,CASSPASGGTDTQYF
.,TRBV10-2,TRBJ2-1,.,TGCGCCGGCGCGCAAAGCTCCTACAATGAGCAGTTCTTC,CAGAQSSYNEQFF
.,TRBV24-1,TRBJ1-2,TRBD1,TGTGCCATCGAGGGGGCGGATGGCTACACCTTC,CAIEGADGYTF
once,TRBV6-5,TRBJ1-1,.,TGTGCCAGCATTCCGCCTGGCAATGAAGCTTTCTTT,CASIPPGNEAFF
.,TRBV6-1,TRBJ1-4,.,TGTGCCAGCAGGGAAGGGGCCCTTGGAGAAAAACTGTTTTTT,CASREGALGEKLFF
.,TRBV6-4,TRBJ2-1,TRBD2,TGTGCCAGCAGCGAAGGGACTAGCGGGATCGGGGAGCAGTTCTTC,CASSEGTSGIGEQFF
once,TRBV7-9,TRBJ2-1,.,TGTGCCAGCAGCTTTAGCGGCCAGAGGGGATACAATGAGCAGTTCTTC,CASSFSGQRGYNEQFF
.,TRBV25-1,TRBJ1-5,.,TGTGCCAGCAGGAGCGGGGTCAATCAGCCCCAGCATTTT,CASRSGVNQPQHF
.,TRBV5-1,TRBJ2-1,.,TGCGCCAGCAGCCCAGAAAATGGATACAATGAGCAGTTCTTC,CASSPENGYNEQFF
.,TRBV28,TRBJ2-7,.,TGTGCCAGCAACGGTGATCCCTACGAGCAGTACTTC,CASNGDPYEQYF
.,TRBV11-2,TRBJ1-2,.,TGTGCCAGCAGCTTAACGGCGCATAACTATGGCTACACCTTC,CASSLTAHNYGYTF
.,TRBV12-3/TRBV12-4,TRBJ2-7,.,TGTGCCAGCAGTTTAGCTGAGGAGCAGTACTTC,CASSLAEEQYF
.,TRBV2,TRBJ2-5,.,TGTGCCAGCAGTGGAACAGGGTTTGAGACCCAGTACTTC,CASSGTGFETQYF
.,TRBV5-1,TRBJ2-1,.,TGCGCCAGCAGCCCGGGGGACAATGAGCAGTTCTTC,CASSPGDNEQFF
.,TRBV7-9,TRBJ2-1,.,TGTGCCAGCAGCAGTGGCTGGCGGGAATCGATCCCTGAGCAGTTCTTC,CASSSGWRESIPEQFF
.,TRBV7-9,TRBJ2-1,.,TGTGCCATCCCGGTCCCGCCCTACAATGAGCAGTTCTTC,CAIPVPPYNEQFF
.,TRBV10-3,TRBJ2-3,.,TGTGCCACGAGCAGCACCCCGACTAGAGTGGCGGTTATTGATACGCAGTATTTT,CATSSTPTRVAVIDTQYF
.,TRBV19,TRBJ1-2,.,TGTGCCAGTAGTGGAGTCCGAAGGGGCTATGGCTACACCTTC,CASSGVRRGYGYTF
.,TRBV18,TRBJ1-5,.,TGTGCCAGCTCACCTAGGGGGGCCAGGGATCAGCCCCAGCATTTT,CASSPRGARDQPQHF
.,TRBV7-8,TRBJ2-7,TRBD2,TGTGCCAGCAGCTTTAGCGGGAGGGGCTACGAGCAGTACTTC,CASSFSGRGYEQYF
.,TRBV19,TRBJ2-7,.,TGTGCCAGTAGTTATACACACTCCTACGAGCAGTACTTC,CASSYTHSYEQYF
.,TRBV19,TRBJ2-1,TRBD1,TGTGCCAGTAGGGCGGACAGGAGCTCCTACAATGAGCAGTTCTTC,CASRADRSSYNEQFF
.,TRBV5-1,TRBJ2-3,.,TGCGCCAGCAGCTTGTCTCACAGTCCCACAGATACGCAGTATTTT,CASSLSHSPTDTQYF
.,TRBV28,TRBJ1-2,.,TGTGCCAGCAAGCAGGGATTAACTTTTTATGGCTACACCTTC,CASKQGLTFYGYTF
.,TRBV23-1,TRBJ2-3,.,TGCGCCAGCATACCCACAGCCAACACAGATACGCAGTATTTT,CASIPTANTDTQYF
.,TRBV2,TRBJ2-7,TRBD1,TGTGCCAGCAGGGGGACAGGGGTCGAGCAGTACTTC,CASRGTGVEQYF
.,TRBV29-1,TRBJ1-1,TRBD1,TGCAGCACCCGGGGACAGGGCGGTGAAGCTTTCTTT,CSTRGQGGEAFF
.,TRBV7-9,TRBJ2-7,TRBD1,TGTGCCAGCAGTCACGGACAGGGATTCTACGAGCAGTACTTC,CASSHGQGFYEQYF
.,TRBV18,TRBJ2-3,.,TGTGCCAGCTCACCTATGGAGGTGGATACGCAGTATTTT,CASSPMEVDTQYF
.,TRBV6-1,TRBJ2-3,.,TGTGCCAGCAGTGAAGCGGGGGACCCCACAGATACGCAGTATTTT,CASSEAGDPTDTQYF
.,TRBV4-1,TRBJ1-2,.,TGCGCCAGCAGCCAAGATGATCGGGGTTCCAACTATGGCTACACCTTC,CASSQDDRGSNYGYTF
few,TRBV2,TRBJ1-6,.,TGTGCCAGCAGTGTGGAGGGGGGGGACGGTAATTCACCCCTCCACTTT,CASSVEGGDGNSPLHF
once,TRBV28,TRBJ1-2,.,TGTGCCAGCAGTTTATTGGGCGGGGATGGCTACACCTTC,CASSLLGGDGYTF
once,TRBV4-1,TRBJ2-1,.,TGCGCCAGCAGCCAGGCAACCGGGACCCAGCAGTTCTTC,CASSQATGTQQFF